A selection of T cell receptor beta chains follows, all from one sample in a study of shared clonotypes between healthy human individuals. Sequencing used immunoSEQ multiplex PCR; TCRdb keeps in-frame clones, though not all of them. This sample has around 2.3 million clones; approximately 94% occur once, and the top ten carry 0.13%. Sequencing used naive CD4+ T cells sorted from blood. The receptors derive from a man aged 18 to 29 in good health. Both conserved end residues are part of each CDR3. D genes are given only for firm matches. Not every row has a clone size; where given, it reads once, few, many or a size class.

clone_size,j_call,v_call,d_call,cdr3_aa,cdr3_nt
-,TRBJ1-4,TRBV6-1,TRBD1,CASSGIRQGRNEKLFF,TGTGCCAGCAGTGGAATCCGACAGGGTCGTAATGAAAAACTGTTTTTT
-,TRBJ1-4,TRBV9,-,CASSVEASGTNEKLFF,TGTGCCAGCAGCGTAGAGGCCTCTGGGACTAATGAAAAACTGTTTTTT
-,TRBJ1-5,TRBV29-1,TRBD1,CSHLGTGAGQPQHF,TGCAGCCACCTAGGGACAGGGGCTGGTCAGCCCCAGCATTTT
-,TRBJ1-2,TRBV2,-,CASTPARYGYTF,TGTGCCAGCACCCCAGCCCGCTATGGCTACACCTTC
-,TRBJ2-7,TRBV7-9,TRBD1,CASSSRDRGEQYF,TGTGCCAGCAGCTCCCGGGACAGGGGCGAGCAGTACTTC
-,TRBJ2-7,TRBV2,TRBD1,CASSAGTGKDYEQYF,TGTGCCAGCAGCGCCGGGACAGGGAAAGACTACGAGCAGTACTTC
-,TRBJ2-7,TRBV6-6,-,CASSLARWSSYEQYF,TGTGCCAGCAGTTTGGCCCGATGGAGCTCCTACGAGCAGTACTTC
-,TRBJ2-7,TRBV5-1,-,CASSLEQGGYEQYF,TGCGCCAGCAGCTTGGAACAGGGTGGGTACGAGCAGTACTTC
-,TRBJ2-2,TRBV7-9,-,CASSLGLVNTGELFF,TGTGCCAGCAGCTTAGGCCTCGTGAACACCGGGGAGCTGTTTTTT
-,TRBJ1-5,TRBV19,-,CASSIDRDRANQPQHF,TGTGCCAGTAGTATAGACAGGGACCGTGCCAATCAGCCCCAGCATTTT
-,TRBJ2-7,TRBV28,-,CASSLPPGQVYSYEQYF,TGTGCCAGCAGTTTACCGCCTGGGCAGGTTTATTCCTACGAGCAGTACTTC
-,TRBJ2-7,TRBV7-8,-,CASSPRDPSYEQYF,TGTGCCAGCAGCCCACGGGACCCCTCCTACGAGCAGTACTTC
-,TRBJ1-3,TRBV2,-,CASSDSGTIYF,TGTGCCAGCAGTGATTCGGGAACCATATATTTT
-,TRBJ1-1,TRBV5-1,-,CASSSSRVVGTEAFF,TGCGCCAGCAGCTCATCCAGGGTAGTGGGCACTGAAGCTTTCTTT
-,TRBJ1-2,TRBV4-1,-,CASSQGLPGSNYGYTF,TGCGCCAGCAGCCAAGGTCTCCCAGGGTCTAACTATGGCTACACCTTC
-,TRBJ1-6,TRBV5-6,-,CASSLGDSNNSPLHF,TGTGCCAGCAGCTTGGGAGACAGCAATAATTCACCCCTCCACTTT
-,TRBJ2-7,TRBV18,TRBD1,CASSRQGAFYEQYF,TGTGCCAGCTCACGACAGGGGGCTTTCTACGAGCAGTACTTC
-,TRBJ1-3,TRBV2,-,CASSDRGGNTIYF,TGTGCCAGCAGTGACAGGGGTGGAAACACCATATATTTT
-,TRBJ1-1,TRBV5-1,-,CASSPGTLNTEAFF,TGCGCCAGCAGCCCGGGAACCCTGAACACTGAAGCTTTCTTT
-,TRBJ2-7,TRBV5-1,-,CASTLADSYEQYF,TGCGCCAGCACCTTAGCGGACTCCTACGAGCAGTACTTC
-,TRBJ2-7,TRBV5-1,TRBD2,CASSGRGRAYEQYF,TGCGCCAGCAGCGGGAGGGGACGGGCCTACGAGCAGTACTTC
-,TRBJ2-7,TRBV5-6,-,CASSLSRNEQYF,TGTGCCAGCAGCTTGAGTAGAAACGAGCAGTACTTC
-,TRBJ2-1,TRBV10-1,TRBD2,CATSRGEGHYNEQFF,TGCGCCACATCTCGGGGGGAGGGCCACTACAATGAGCAGTTCTTC
-,TRBJ1-1,TRBV29-1,-,CSVVGRLNTEAFF,TGCAGCGTTGTGGGACGGTTAAACACTGAAGCTTTCTTT
once,TRBJ2-5,TRBV15,-,CATSRVGETQYF,TGTGCCACCAGCCGGGTCGGGGAGACCCAGTACTTC
-,TRBJ1-3,TRBV6-1,-,CAIWGGPGGGNTIYF,TGTGCCATTTGGGGGGGGCCAGGAGGTGGAAACACCATATATTTT
-,TRBJ1-5,TRBV12-5,TRBD1,CASGANRGGSGNQPQHF,TGTGCTAGTGGCGCCAACAGGGGCGGGTCGGGCAATCAGCCCCAGCATTTT
once,TRBJ2-3,TRBV10-3,-,CAISERGAAVGDTQYF,TGTGCCATCAGTGAAAGGGGGGCAGCCGTTGGAGATACGCAGTATTTT
-,TRBJ1-2,TRBV5-1,-,CASSLAPEGPYGYTF,TGCGCCAGCAGCTTGGCCCCGGAAGGTCCCTATGGCTACACCTTC
few,TRBJ1-5,TRBV6-1,-,CASSETSVNQPQHF,TGTGCCAGCAGTGAAACATCGGTTAATCAGCCCCAGCATTTT
-,TRBJ2-3,TRBV5-1,TRBD2,CASSWGLAGGGDTQYF,TGCGCCAGCAGCTGGGGACTAGCGGGAGGTGGAGATACGCAGTATTTT
-,TRBJ2-3,TRBV27,-,CASSLNTDTQYF,TGTGCCAGCAGTCTGAATACAGATACGCAGTATTTT
-,TRBJ2-5,TRBV7-6,-,CASSLASGAQETQYF,TGTGCCAGCAGCTTAGCATCAGGGGCGCAAGAGACCCAGTACTTC
-,TRBJ2-3,TRBV7-9,-,CASRGNGTPGDTQYF,TGTGCCAGCAGGGGGAACGGGACTCCTGGGGATACGCAGTATTTT
-,TRBJ1-1,TRBV28,-,CASSLRDWYWQGGTEAFF,TGTGCCAGCAGTTTAAGGGATTGGTATTGGCAGGGAGGAACTGAAGCTTTCTTT
-,TRBJ2-1,TRBV2,-,CASSEETEEQFF,TGTGCCAGCAGTGAAGAGACGGAGGAGCAGTTCTTC
-,TRBJ1-6,TRBV9,-,CASSVGRSFNSPLHF,TGTGCCAGCAGCGTAGGACGGAGTTTTAATTCACCCCTCCACTTT
-,TRBJ1-4,TRBV4-1,TRBD1,CASSQPIRDRANEKLFF,TGCGCCAGCAGCCAACCTATCCGGGACAGGGCTAATGAAAAACTGTTTTTT
-,TRBJ2-2,TRBV2,-,CASSDKNTGELFF,TGTGCCAGCAGTGACAAAAACACCGGGGAGCTGTTTTTT
-,TRBJ1-5,TRBV2,-,CASNGDSNQPQHF,TGTGCCAGCAACGGGGATAGCAATCAGCCCCAGCATTTT
-,TRBJ2-7,TRBV5-6,TRBD1,CASSLDWDSAYEQYF,TGTGCCAGCAGCTTGGATTGGGACAGCGCCTACGAGCAGTACTTC
-,TRBJ2-7,TRBV19,TRBD2,CASSPQGDSGFYEQYF,TGTGCCAGTAGTCCCCAAGGTGATAGCGGGTTCTACGAGCAGTACTTC
-,TRBJ2-7,TRBV10-3,-,CAISGQGANEQYF,TGTGCCATCAGTGGGCAGGGTGCCAACGAGCAGTACTTC